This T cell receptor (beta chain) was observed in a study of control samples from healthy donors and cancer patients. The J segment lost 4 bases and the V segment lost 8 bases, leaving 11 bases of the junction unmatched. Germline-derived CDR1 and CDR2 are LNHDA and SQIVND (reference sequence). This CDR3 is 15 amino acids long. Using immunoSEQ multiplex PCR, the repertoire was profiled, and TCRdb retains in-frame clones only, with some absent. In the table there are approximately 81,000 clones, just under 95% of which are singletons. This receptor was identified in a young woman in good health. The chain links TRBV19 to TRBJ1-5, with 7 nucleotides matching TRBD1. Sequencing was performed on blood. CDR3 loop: CASQKSDRKNQPQHF. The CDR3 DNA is TGTGCCAGTCAAAAATCGGACAGGAAGAATCAGCCCCAGCATTTT.